Below, 27 T cell receptor beta chains from the same sample are listed, as sequenced in a study of T cell responses to AZD1222 COVID-19 vaccine. Produced via immunoSEQ multiplex PCR; TCRdb's table is partial and in-frame only. Among 180,000 or so clones listed, approximately 89% were seen once. Material: peripheral blood, obtained 28 days after the second AZD1222 dose. The receptors were gathered from an adult who received the AZD1222 COVID-19 vaccine.

This chain joins TRBV14 and TRBJ1-2; D is perhaps TRBD1 (5 bases). Germline V gene sequence: CDR1 SGHDN, CDR2 FVKESK. The CDR3 runs 15 residues. The V gene lost 4 bases and the J gene lost 4 bases, with 16 bases spanning the gap. The CDR3: CASSPRSRGLYGYTF. The CDR3 nucleotides read TGTGCCAGCAGCCCCCGCTCCCGGGGCCTCTATGGCTACACCTTC.

This chain links TRBV18 with TRBJ1-2; D is unclear. Germline lookup yields CDR1 KGHSH and CDR2 LQKENI. Trimming pared 4 bases from V and 10 bases from J, leaving 13 bases between. This CDR3 contains 12 residues. The CDR3 reads CASSQHLVVYTF. In DNA form, the CDR3 reads TGTGCCAGCTCACAACACTTAGTTGTCTACACCTTC.

This rearrangement joins TRBV7-9 to TRBJ2-1; possibly TRBD1 for D (5 bases). This CDR3 is built from 16 residues. Trimming shortened V by 5 bases and J by 3 bases, and 17 bases separated the two germline ends. The V gene's germline CDR1 is SEHNR and CDR2 FQNEAQ (reference sequence). The CDR3: CASSLLGQEIYNEQFF. The DNA for the CDR3 is TGTGCCAGCAGCCTACTGGGGCAGGAGATCTACAATGAGCAGTTCTTC.

This sequence joins TRBV30 and TRBJ2-3, with 9 bases matching TRBD2. Trimming removed 7 bases from V and 4 bases from J; junction bases left unmatched: 15. This CDR3 region has 16 residues. Per germline, CDR1 GTSNPN and CDR2 SVGIG (reference sequence). CDR3 residues: CASSGGRAFQADTQYF. CDR3 in DNA: TGTGCCTCTAGTGGCGGGAGGGCCTTTCAGGCAGATACGCAGTATTTT.

The chain carries TRBV2 and TRBJ1-2, with 9 bases that match TRBD1. V shed 4 bases and J 8 bases; nucleotides not matched to a gene: 8. The germline CDR1 and CDR2 sequences are SNHLY and FYNNEI. The CDR3 has 14 amino acids. For the CDR3, the DNA is TGTGCCAGCAGTGCCTACAGGGGGCAAGACGGCTACACCTTC. Its translation is CASSAYRGQDGYTF.

The table lists this clone with a count of one. The chain uses TRBV7-9 and TRBJ1-2, with D unclear. V was trimmed by 5 bases and J by 8 bases, leaving 9 bases between them. The CDR3 contains 11 residues. Looked up from germline, CDR1 is SEHNR and CDR2 is FQNEAQ (reference sequence). CDR3 DNA sequence: TGTGCCAGCAGCACGGGCAGCGGCTACACCTTC. Translation gives CASSTGSGYTF.

V and J are TRBV25-1 and TRBJ2-7; 8 bases agree with TRBD1. Looked up from germline, CDR1 is MGHDK and CDR2 is SYGVNS. J lost 4 bases, V lost 3 bases, and 8 bases had no gene match. This CDR3 contains 15 residues. This chain's CDR3 is CASSDPGQASYEQYF. CDR3 sequence (DNA): TGTGCCAGCAGTGACCCGGGACAGGCCTCATACGAGCAGTACTTC.

This chain joins TRBV6-5 and TRBJ2-7; 7 bases map to TRBD1. V was clipped by 4 bases and J by 2 bases; unmatched bases: 11. The CDR3 contains 16 residues. Per the germline V gene, CDR1 is MNHEY and CDR2 is SVGAGI. In DNA, the CDR3 is TGTGCCAGCAGTTCGCAAAGGACAGGAACCCCCTACGAGCAGTACTTC. Protein sequence: CASSSQRTGTPYEQYF.

The V call is TRBV6-2 or TRBV6-3, the J call TRBJ2-5, with TRBD2 identical over 10 bases. J was trimmed by 4 bases and V by 2 bases; bases with no gene match: 7. The CDR3 length is 16 residues. Germline-derived CDR1 and CDR2 are MNHEY and SVGEGT. The CDR3 loop reads CASSYGGSGRLETQYF. For the CDR3, the DNA is TGTGCCAGCAGTTACGGAGGTAGCGGGAGGTTAGAGACCCAGTACTTC.

This chain links TRBV7-2 with TRBJ2-4; D is possibly TRBD1 (6 bases). The ends were cut back, 0 bases at V and 6 bases at J, with 9 bases in the middle. CDR3 size: 14 residues. Looked up from germline, CDR1 is SGHTA and CDR2 is FQGNSA. CDR3 protein: CASSLADSRNIQYF. The CDR3 nucleotides read TGTGCCAGCAGCTTAGCGGACAGCAGAAACATTCAGTACTTC.

This clone came up a few times. The J gene is TRBJ2-1, the V gene TRBV10-3, with 10 positions matching TRBD1. Unmatched junction bases numbered 9, after V lost 9 bases and J lost 7 bases. Germline V gene sequence: CDR1 ENHRY, CDR2 SYGVKD. The CDR3 is 14 amino acids. CDR3 in DNA: TGTGCCATGGGCCGGGACAGGGGAGCAAATGAGCAGTTCTTC. It encodes CAMGRDRGANEQFF.

The chain carries TRBV18 and TRBJ1-6; D may be TRBD1 (5 bases). Trimming removed 6 bases from V and 7 bases from J, with 16 bases in between. This CDR3 is 15 amino acids long. CDR1 is KGHSH, CDR2 LQKENI, per germline. CDR3: CASSVGGGTNSPLHF. The CDR3 coding sequence is TGTGCCAGCTCCGTCGGGGGGGGAACAAATTCACCCCTCCACTTT.

V gene TRBV18 combines with J gene TRBJ2-1, with D perhaps matching TRBD2 (5 bases). The CDR3 is 16 residues long. The V end lost 1 base, the J end lost 8 bases, and 18 bases lay between the germline ends. Germline CDR1 reads KGHSH; CDR2 reads LQKENI. This CDR3 is CASSPHNRTSIYEQFF. CDR3 in DNA: TGTGCCAGCTCACCACATAACCGGACTTCAATCTATGAGCAGTTCTTC.

J is TRBJ1-4 and V is TRBV19; no firm D call. V dropped 7 bases and J dropped 7 bases, with 19 bases sitting between them. Germline V lookup: CDR1 LNHDA, CDR2 SQIVND (reference sequence). The CDR3 is 15 amino acids. CDR3 nucleotides: TGTGCCAGTACCTTCAGGAACAGATCGGGTGAAAAACTGTTTTTT. It encodes CASTFRNRSGEKLFF.

This chain connects TRBV6-5 to TRBJ1-1; D might be TRBD1 (6 bases). The CDR3 has 15 residues. Trimming shortened V by 6 bases and J by 2 bases, and 16 bases separated the two germline ends. The germline gives CDR1 MNHEY, CDR2 SVGAGI. CDR3 sequence reads: CASSYGIQGNTEAFF. CDR3 bases: TGTGCCAGCAGCTACGGGATACAGGGAAACACTGAAGCTTTCTTT.

The chain couples TRBV3-1 (or the pseudogene TRBV3-2) to TRBJ2-1, with TRBD2 matching over 8 bases. Germline CDR1 and CDR2: LGHDT and YNNKEL (reference sequence). The junction had 3 bases not matched to a gene; V was cut back by 4 bases and J by 4 bases. CDR3 length: 14 amino acids. The CDR3 DNA is TGTGCCAGCAGCCCACTAGCGGTGTACAATGAGCAGTTCTTC. Protein product: CASSPLAVYNEQFF.

V is TRBV6-5 and J is TRBJ2-5; D not certain. The CDR3 is 14 amino acids. V lost 8 bases to trimming and J lost 7 bases, with 20 bases between them. Germline loops: CDR1 MNHEY, CDR2 SVGAGI. The CDR3 DNA follows: TGTGCCAGCGGCCCCGACCTGGAACCTTGGACCCAGTACTTC. This translates into CASGPDLEPWTQYF.

V is TRBV5-1 and J is TRBJ2-7; 7 bases fit TRBD2. The CDR3 consists of 18 residues. Germline V gene lookup returns CDR1 SGHRS and CDR2 YFSETQ. Losses at the gene ends were 4 bases for V and 1 base for J; bases not matched to a gene: 17. CDR3 amino acids: CASSLRSATSVRSYEQYF. In nucleotides, the CDR3 is TGCGCCAGCAGCCTAAGGAGCGCTACTAGCGTTCGGTCCTACGAGCAGTACTTC.

This chain joins TRBV24-1 and TRBJ1-5; no clear D gene. The CDR3 runs to 13 residues. Trimming took 0 bases from V and 7 from J, leaving 6 bases between them. Germline assignment: CDR1 KGHDR and CDR2 SFDVKD. For the CDR3, the DNA is TGTGCCACCAGTGATTTGCGGTTCCAGCCCCAGCATTTT. Translation gives CATSDLRFQPQHF.

The chain links TRBV5-6 to TRBJ1-1, with 10 bases identical to TRBD1. Trimming cost V 0 bases and J 12 bases; bases outside gene matches: 11. CDR1 and CDR2 from the germline V gene are SGHDT and YYEEEE. The CDR3 totals 15 residues. The CDR3 spells CASSLARTGGTGPFF. For the CDR3, the DNA is TGTGCCAGCAGCTTGGCGAGGACAGGGGGTACTGGCCCTTTCTTT.

The rearrangement uses TRBV7-2 and TRBJ1-2; TRBD1 matches 10 bases. With V trimmed by 4 bases and J by 4 bases, 6 bases remained unmatched. Looked up from germline, CDR1 is SGHTA and CDR2 is FQGNSA. CDR3 length equals 15 residues. The CDR3 reads CASSSGTGVAYGYTF. Written as DNA, the CDR3 is TGTGCCAGCAGCTCTGGGACAGGGGTGGCCTATGGCTACACCTTC.

This clone was detected a few times. The chain uses TRBV7-2 and TRBJ1-2; 7 bases fit TRBD1. The junction had 7 bases not matched to a gene; V was cut back by 1 base and J by 8 bases. Germline V lookup: CDR1 SGHTA, CDR2 FQGNSA. CDR3 length: 14 residues. CDR3 loop: CASSLVPQGVGYTF. The CDR3 coding sequence is TGTGCCAGCAGCTTAGTTCCCCAGGGGGTCGGCTACACCTTC. The full variable domain, with the rest looked up from reference TRBV7-2 and TRBJ1-2, is GAGVSQSPSNKVTEKGKDVELRCDPISGHTALYWYRQSLGQGLEFLIYFQGNSAPDKSGLPSDRFSAERTGGSVSTLTIQRTQQEDSAVYLCASSLVPQGVGYTFGSGTRLTVV.

The J gene is TRBJ2-7, the V gene TRBV9, with 12 bases fitting TRBD2. Germline values: CDR1 SGDLS, CDR2 YYNGEE. J was trimmed by 2 bases and V by 4 bases; bases with no gene match: 4. This CDR3 contains 15 residues. The CDR3 sequence is CASSRGLAGTYEQYF. The CDR3 DNA is TGTGCCAGCAGCCGAGGACTAGCGGGGACCTACGAGCAGTACTTC.

For the CDR3, the DNA is TGTGCCAGCAGCTTGTGGAACACTGAAGCTTTCTTT. Encoded protein: CASSLWNTEAFF. The genes are TRBV12-3 or TRBV12-4 and TRBJ1-1; D ambiguous. V lost 6 bases, J lost 1 base, and 6 bases lay in between. CDR3 length: 12 amino acids.

The gene calls are TRBV7-3 and TRBJ2-5; the match to TRBD2 covers 13 bases. Germline CDR1 reads SGHTA; CDR2 reads FQGTGA. Trimming removed 5 bases from V and 5 bases from J; junction bases left unmatched: 5. The CDR3 is 15 residues long. The DNA for the CDR3 is TGTGCCAGCAGCCCGGGACTAGCGGGATTCGAGACCCAGTACTTC. Its translation: CASSPGLAGFETQYF.

The chain recombines TRBV12-5 with TRBJ2-5; D uncertain. The V gene's germline CDR1 is LGHNT and CDR2 FRNRAP. V shed 6 bases and J shed 4 bases, with 9 bases lying between them. The CDR3 totals 12 residues. CDR3 in amino acids: CASGLHRETQYF. CDR3 DNA: TGTGCTAGTGGACTACACAGAGAGACCCAGTACTTC.

V and J are TRBV19 and TRBJ2-3; the match to TRBD2 covers 14 bases. The CDR3 extends over 17 amino acids. Germline CDR1 reads LNHDA; CDR2 reads SQIVND (reference sequence). V shed 9 bases, J shed 6 bases, and the junction held 14 bases outside the gene matches. CDR3 region: CASNRGLGLAGGDTQYF. CDR3 nucleotides: TGTGCCAGCAACAGGGGACTAGGACTAGCGGGGGGTGATACGCAGTATTTT.